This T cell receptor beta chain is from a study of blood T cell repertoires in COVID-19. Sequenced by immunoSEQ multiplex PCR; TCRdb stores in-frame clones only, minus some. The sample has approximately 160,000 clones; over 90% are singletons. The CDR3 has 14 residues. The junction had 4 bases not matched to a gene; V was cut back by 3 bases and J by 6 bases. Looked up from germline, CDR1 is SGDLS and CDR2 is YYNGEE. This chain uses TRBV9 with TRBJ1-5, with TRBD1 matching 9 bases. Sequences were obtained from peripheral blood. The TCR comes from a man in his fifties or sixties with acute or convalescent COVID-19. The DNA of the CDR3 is TGTGCCAGCAGCGAAACAGGGGGCGGTCAGCCCCAGCATTTT. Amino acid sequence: CASSETGGGQPQHF.